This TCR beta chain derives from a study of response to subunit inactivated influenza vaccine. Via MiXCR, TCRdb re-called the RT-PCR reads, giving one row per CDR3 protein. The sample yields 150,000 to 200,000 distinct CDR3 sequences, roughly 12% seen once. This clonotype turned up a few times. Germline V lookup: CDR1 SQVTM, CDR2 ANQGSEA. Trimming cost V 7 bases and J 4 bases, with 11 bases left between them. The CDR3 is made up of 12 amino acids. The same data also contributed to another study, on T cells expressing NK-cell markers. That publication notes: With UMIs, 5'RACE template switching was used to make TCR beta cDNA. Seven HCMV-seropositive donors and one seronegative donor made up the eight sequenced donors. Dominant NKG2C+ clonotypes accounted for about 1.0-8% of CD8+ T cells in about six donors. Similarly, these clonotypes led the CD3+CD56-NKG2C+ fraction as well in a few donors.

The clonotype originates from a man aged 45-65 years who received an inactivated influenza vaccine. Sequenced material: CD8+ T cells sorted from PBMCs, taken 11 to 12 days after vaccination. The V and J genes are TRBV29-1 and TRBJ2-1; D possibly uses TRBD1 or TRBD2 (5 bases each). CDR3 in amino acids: CSGRGGYNEQFF. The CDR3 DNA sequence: TGCAGCGGGCGTGGGGGATACAATGAGCAGTTCTTC.